This entry describes one TCR beta chain. Antigen unknown. The data originate from a study of radiotherapy plus CTLA-4 blockade in lung cancer. Broader study findings: TCR clones of tumor origin grew in blood after radiotherapy plus ipilimumab.

Germline V gene sequence: CDR1 SNHLY, CDR2 FYNNEI. The CDR3 length is 14 residues. The J segment lost 4 bases and the V segment lost 6 bases, leaving 8 bases of the junction unmatched. CTLA-4 blockade with ipilimumab, together with focal radiation, was given to patients with chemo-refractory metastatic non-small-cell lung cancer. Sequenced by immunoSEQ multiplex PCR; TCRdb stores in-frame clones only, minus some. Of tens of thousands of clones in the sample, about 88% were seen once. V and J are TRBV2 and TRBJ2-7; 8 bases align to TRBD1. The material was peripheral blood, obtained from a patient treated with radiotherapy plus ipilimumab. This sequence was found in a human donor with non-small cell lung cancer whose response to radiotherapy plus ipilimumab could not be evaluated. CDR3 DNA: TGTGCCAGCAGCGCTTGGACAGGGAGTTACGAGCAGTACTTC. Translation: CASSAWTGSYEQYF.